Here is one T cell receptor beta chain with its context. The repertoire was sequenced with immunoSEQ multiplex PCR; TCRdb's copy has only in-frame clones and lacks some. This table has just over 650,000 clones, approximately 90% appearing once. This record comes from a study of blood T cell repertoires in COVID-19. Germline V gene sequence: CDR1 MNHEY, CDR2 SVGAGI. The CDR3 consists of 15 residues. Trimming left V 8 bases short and J 2 bases short, with 18 bases between. The sample comprised peripheral blood. V gene TRBV6-5 combines with J gene TRBJ1-2, with D possibly matching TRBD1 (5 bases). The clonotype originates from a woman aged 18 to 35 with acute or convalescent COVID-19. The CDR3 region has the DNA TGTGCCAGCTCTAGGTCAGGGTCAGGAAACTATGGCTACACCTTC. Its protein product is CASSRSGSGNYGYTF.